One sample yielded the 8 T cell receptor beta chains listed below, sequenced in a study of shared clonotypes between healthy human individuals. Sequencing used immunoSEQ multiplex PCR; TCRdb keeps in-frame clones, though not all of them. The sample yields about half a million clones, around 73% seen once. The sample comprised PBMCs. The receptors stem from a woman between 35 and 50 years old in good health. Some clones in this sample may be carry-over from other donors' samples.

The chain couples TRBV5-4 to TRBJ2-5; D is unclear. Trimming took off 4 bases at V and 5 bases at J, with 18 bases between the two ends. From germline, CDR1 is SGHNT and CDR2 YYREEE (reference sequence). The CDR3 contains 15 residues. This CDR3 reads CASSPKARLGETQYF. The CDR3 DNA follows: TGTGCCAGCAGCCCTAAGGCGCGACTTGGGGAGACCCAGTACTTC.

In this sample, this clone turned up once. V gene TRBV6-1 combines with J gene TRBJ1-2; 9 bases line up with TRBD1. This CDR3 contains 13 residues. The junction had 2 bases not matched to a gene; V was cut back by 3 bases and J by 6 bases. Germline values: CDR1 MNHNS, CDR2 SASEGT. The chain's CDR3 is CASSERTGDGYTF. The CDR3 region has the DNA TGTGCCAGCAGTGAGCGGACAGGGGATGGCTACACCTTC.

Only a few counts were recorded for this clone. The chain employs TRBV15 and TRBJ2-7; D possibly corresponds to TRBD1 (6 bases). The CDR3 is 14 residues long. Deletions cut 0 bases from V and 10 bases from J, with 16 bases between. Germline CDR1 LNHNV, CDR2 YYDKDF (reference sequence). The CDR3 coding sequence is TGTGCCACCAGCAGAGATCACCCAAGGGGGATACAGTACTTC. This gives the protein CATSRDHPRGIQYF.

The chain recombines TRBV28 with TRBJ2-2; D tentatively fits TRBD1 or TRBD2 (5 bases each). Germline loops: CDR1 MDHEN, CDR2 SYDVKM. CDR3 length equals 14 residues. V was shortened by 2 bases and J by 6 bases, with 10 bases between the two germline ends. The DNA of the CDR3 is TGTGCCAGCAGTTTAAACTTGGGGGCCGGGGAGCTGTTTTTT. It translates to CASSLNLGAGELFF.

CDR3 nucleotide sequence: TGCAGTGCCCCCAAAGGAAACACCATATATTTT. Translation: CSAPKGNTIYF. This chain connects TRBV20-1 to TRBJ1-3; D is unresolved. This CDR3 spans 11 amino acids. CDR1 is DFQATT and CDR2 is SNEGSKA in the germline V gene (reference sequence). The V gene lost 6 bases and the J gene lost 4 bases, with 7 bases spanning the gap.

The chain joins TRBV6-1 to TRBJ2-5, with a tentative D call TRBD2 (5 bases). The CDR3 is made up of 15 amino acids. Looked up from germline, CDR1 is MNHNS and CDR2 is SASEGT. Trimming left V 6 bases short and J 0 bases short, with 14 bases between. The CDR3 is CASSPSGGYQETQYF. The CDR3 DNA reads as TGTGCCAGCAGCCCCTCCGGAGGATACCAAGAGACCCAGTACTTC.

The chain is built from TRBV30 and TRBJ1-1; no definite D call. CDR3 length: 15 residues. V lost 4 bases to trimming and J lost 1 base, with 16 bases between them. The germline V gene has CDR1 GTSNPN and CDR2 SVGIG (reference sequence). This CDR3 reads CAWTRSRWGNTEAFF. Here the CDR3 DNA reads TGTGCCTGGACAAGAAGCCGATGGGGGAACACTGAAGCTTTCTTT.

The chain combines TRBV7-2 with TRBJ2-7; 11 nucleotides match TRBD2. The germline CDR1 and CDR2 sequences are SGHTA and FQGNSA. V lost 3 bases and J lost 4; bases outside the gene matches: 2. The length of the CDR3 is 14 residues. For the CDR3, the DNA is TGTGCCAGCAGCTTTAGCGGGAGGGTGTACGAGCAGTACTTC. This encodes CASSFSGRVYEQYF.